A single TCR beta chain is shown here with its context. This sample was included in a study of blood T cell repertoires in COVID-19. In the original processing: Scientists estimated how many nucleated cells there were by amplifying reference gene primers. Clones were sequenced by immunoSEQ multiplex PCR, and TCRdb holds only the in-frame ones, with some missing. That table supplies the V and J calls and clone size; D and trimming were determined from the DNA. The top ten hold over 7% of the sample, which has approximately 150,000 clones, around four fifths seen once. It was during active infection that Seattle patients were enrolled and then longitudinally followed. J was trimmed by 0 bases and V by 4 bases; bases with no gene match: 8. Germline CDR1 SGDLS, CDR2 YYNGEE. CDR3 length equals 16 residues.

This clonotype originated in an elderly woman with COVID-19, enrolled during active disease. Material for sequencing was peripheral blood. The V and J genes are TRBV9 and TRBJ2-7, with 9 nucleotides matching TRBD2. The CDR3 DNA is TGTGCCAGCAGCACATGGACTAGCGAGCCCTCCTACGAGCAGTACTTC. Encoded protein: CASSTWTSEPSYEQYF.